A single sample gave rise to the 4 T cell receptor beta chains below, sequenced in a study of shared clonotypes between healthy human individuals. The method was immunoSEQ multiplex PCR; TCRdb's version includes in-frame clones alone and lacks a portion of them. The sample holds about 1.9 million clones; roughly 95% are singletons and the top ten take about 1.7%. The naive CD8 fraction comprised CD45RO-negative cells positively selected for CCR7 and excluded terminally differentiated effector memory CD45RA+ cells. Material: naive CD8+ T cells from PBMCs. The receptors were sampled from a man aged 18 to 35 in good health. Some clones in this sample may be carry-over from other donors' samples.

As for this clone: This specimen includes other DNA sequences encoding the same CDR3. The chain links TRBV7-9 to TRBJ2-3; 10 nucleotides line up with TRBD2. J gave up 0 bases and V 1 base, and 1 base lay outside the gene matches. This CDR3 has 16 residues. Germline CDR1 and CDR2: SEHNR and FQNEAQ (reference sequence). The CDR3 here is CASSLVLAGSTDTQYF. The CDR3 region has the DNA TGTGCCAGCAGCTTAGTACTAGCGGGAAGCACAGATACGCAGTATTTT.

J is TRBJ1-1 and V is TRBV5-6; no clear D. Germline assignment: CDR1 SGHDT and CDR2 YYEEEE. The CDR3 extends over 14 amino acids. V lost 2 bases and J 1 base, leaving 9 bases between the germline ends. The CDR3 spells CASSFRISNTEAFF. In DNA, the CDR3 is TGTGCCAGCAGCTTTAGAATTTCGAACACTGAAGCTTTCTTT.

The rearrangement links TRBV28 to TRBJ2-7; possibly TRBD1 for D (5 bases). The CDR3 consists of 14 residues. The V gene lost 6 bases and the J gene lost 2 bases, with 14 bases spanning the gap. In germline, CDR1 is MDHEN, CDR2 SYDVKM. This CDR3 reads CASSLRADTYEQYF. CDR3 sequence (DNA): TGTGCCAGCAGCCTCCGGGCGGACACCTACGAGCAGTACTTC.

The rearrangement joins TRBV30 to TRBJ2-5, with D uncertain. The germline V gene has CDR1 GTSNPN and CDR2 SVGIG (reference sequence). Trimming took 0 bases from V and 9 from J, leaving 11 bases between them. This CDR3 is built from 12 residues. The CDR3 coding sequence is TGTGCCTGGAGTGTACTTTCACCCTCCCAGTACTTC. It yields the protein CAWSVLSPSQYF.